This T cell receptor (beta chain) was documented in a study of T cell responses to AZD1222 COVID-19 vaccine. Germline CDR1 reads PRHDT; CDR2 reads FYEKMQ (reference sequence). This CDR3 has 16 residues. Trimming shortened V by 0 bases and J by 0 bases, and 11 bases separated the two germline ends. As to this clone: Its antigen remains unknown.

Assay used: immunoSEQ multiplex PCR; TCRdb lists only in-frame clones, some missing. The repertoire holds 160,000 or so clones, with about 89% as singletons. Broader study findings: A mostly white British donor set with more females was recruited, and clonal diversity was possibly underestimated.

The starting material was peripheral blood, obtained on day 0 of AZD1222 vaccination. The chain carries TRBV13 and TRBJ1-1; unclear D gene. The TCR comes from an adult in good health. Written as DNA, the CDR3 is TGTGCCAGCAGCTTAGGGGTCGGGCGGATGAACACTGAAGCTTTCTTT. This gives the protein CASSLGVGRMNTEAFF.